The 20 T cell receptor beta chains presented below share a single source sample, sequenced in a study of post-analysis software for immune sequencing data. The TCR beta cDNA libraries contained unique molecular identifiers. MiXCR, applied by TCRdb to the PCR reads, yields one record per CDR3 protein. Found here are approximately 440,000 distinct CDR3 sequences, less than 45% of them singletons; the top ten hold 9.5% to 13%. Their cognate antigens are unknown. General study points: A handful of TRBV segments (TRBV5-6, TRBV5-1 and TRBV20-1 among them) occurred more frequently in patients than in controls.

What was sequenced was blood. The receptors originated from a girl between 10 and 17 years old with multiple sclerosis.

The CDR3, as DNA: TGTGCCAGCAGTGATCGGGCCCGGAATGAAAAACTGTTTTTT. Amino acid sequence: CASSDRARNEKLFF. This rearrangement joins TRBV2 to TRBJ1-4; D unclear. The CDR3 contains 14 residues. CDR1 is SNHLY and CDR2 is FYNNEI in the germline V gene. The V and J ends lost 3 bases and 5 bases respectively, with 10 bases between them. The whole variable domain, filled in from reference TRBV2 and TRBJ1-4, reads EPEVTQTPSHQVTQMGQEVILRCVPISNHLYFYWYRQILGQKVEFLVSFYNNEISEKSEIFDDQFSVERPDGSNFTLKIRSTKLEDSAMYFCASSDRARNEKLFFGSGTQLSVL.

There are a few counts of this clonotype. The chain joins TRBV27 to TRBJ2-7; TRBD1 agrees at 9 bases. Trimming cost V 4 bases and J 5 bases; bases outside gene matches: 12. Per germline, CDR1 MNHEY and CDR2 SMNVEV (reference sequence). The CDR3 is 16 amino acids. CDR3 nucleotide sequence: TGTGCCAGCAGTTCTACGGGGGACAGGGCGAACCACGAGCAGTACTTC. It codes for CASSSTGDRANHEQYF.

The gene calls are TRBV28 and TRBJ1-2; no firm D call. Germline V gene data show CDR1 as MDHEN and CDR2 as SYDVKM. The CDR3 runs 12 residues. With 8 bases removed from V and 3 bases from J, the gap between germline ends came to 10 bases. The CDR3 here is CASQNPDYGYTF. CDR3 DNA: TGTGCCAGCCAAAATCCGGACTATGGCTACACCTTC.

The chain is built from TRBV7-2 and TRBJ2-3, with TRBD2 as a possible D gene (5 bases). This CDR3 comprises 14 residues. The germline CDR1 and CDR2 sequences are SGHTA and FQGNSA. V dropped 11 bases and J dropped 2 bases, with 17 bases sitting between them. In DNA, the CDR3 is TGTGCCGCCGGGGTCGGACTTGCCACAGATACGCAGTATTTT. It codes for CAAGVGLATDTQYF.

The table lists this clonotype with a few counts. The chain is built from TRBV12-3 or TRBV12-4 and TRBJ2-7; D ambiguous. Trimming removed 6 bases at V and 3 bases at J, with 9 bases between. This CDR3 has 12 amino acids. For the CDR3, the DNA is TGTGCCAGCAGCCGGCCTCACTACGAGCAGTACTTC. Amino acid sequence: CASSRPHYEQYF.

The chain uses TRBV25-1 and TRBJ1-2, with a weak D call TRBD1 (6 bases). Germline V gene sequence: CDR1 MGHDK, CDR2 SYGVNS. The length of the CDR3 is 13 residues. The ends were cut back, 6 bases at V and 5 bases at J, with 13 bases in the middle. CDR3 amino acids: CASRDRTQYGYTF. The CDR3 DNA follows: TGTGCCAGCAGAGACAGGACCCAATATGGCTACACCTTC.

The chain couples TRBV24-1 to TRBJ2-3; perhaps TRBD1 as D (5 bases). The ends were cut back, 5 bases at V and 2 bases at J, with 10 bases in the middle. Germline CDR1 is KGHDR and CDR2 is SFDVKD. There are 14 residues in the CDR3. In nucleotides, the CDR3 is TGTGCCACCAGTGCGCCAGGGTTCACAGATACGCAGTATTTT. Encoded protein: CATSAPGFTDTQYF.

There are a few counts of this clonotype. The chain has TRBV7-2 and TRBJ1-2; D is undetermined. The germline V and J ends were trimmed by 0 bases and 1 base, with 6 bases remaining between them. CDR3 size: 14 residues. Per germline, CDR1 SGHTA and CDR2 FQGNSA. The CDR3 DNA reads as TGTGCCAGCAGCTTAGCGCGGGATAACTATGGCTACACCTTC. Its protein is CASSLARDNYGYTF.

This clonotype has only a few counts. One junction end does not reproduce the germline sequence, and a read error may be involved. The chain combines TRBV6-5 with TRBJ2-3; TRBD2 is a possible D gene (5 bases). CDR1 MNHEY and CDR2 SVGAGI come from the germline V gene. The CDR3 sequence is 15 residues long. In DNA form, the CDR3 reads TGCGCCAGCAGGCAGTTGAGGGTTTCCACAGATACGCAGTATTTT. This codes for CASRQLRVSTDTQYF.

This chain joins TRBV12-3 or TRBV12-4 and TRBJ2-3; no clear D. The CDR3 contains 14 residues. Trimming left V 7 bases short and J 0 bases short, with 11 bases between. CDR3 protein: CASTPDRSTDTQYF. CDR3 coding DNA: TGTGCCAGCACCCCTGATCGGAGCACAGATACGCAGTATTTT.

The V and J genes are TRBV4-2 and TRBJ1-1, with 9 nucleotides matching TRBD1. Trimming removed 1 base from V and 6 bases from J; junction bases left unmatched: 12. The CDR3 contains 17 residues. Germline V gene lookup returns CDR1 LGHNA and CDR2 YNFKEQ. CDR3 sequence reads: CASSQVVGTGTGAEAFF. The CDR3 region has the DNA TGTGCCAGCAGCCAAGTGGTCGGGACAGGGACGGGCGCTGAAGCTTTCTTT.

The rearrangement joins TRBV14 to TRBJ1-2; no firm D call. Germline V gives CDR1 SGHDN, CDR2 FVKESK. The CDR3 is 15 amino acids. The V end lost 1 base, the J end lost 6 bases, and 15 bases lay between the germline ends. The CDR3 nucleotides are TGTGCCAGCAGCCAAGGAACTCTCCCCAGCCATGGCTACACCTTC. It specifies CASSQGTLPSHGYTF.

This clonotype has more than one count but fewer than ten. This rearrangement joins TRBV12-3 or TRBV12-4 to TRBJ1-6, with a possible D match to TRBD1 (5 bases). Trimming removed 1 base at V and 7 bases at J, with 14 bases between. The CDR3 is 16 residues long. CDR3 sequence: CASSLGAAGPNSPLHF. The CDR3 coding sequence is TGTGCCAGCAGTTTAGGAGCGGCAGGGCCAAATTCACCCCTCCACTTT.

The CDR3: CASSLRFGTSGDNEQFF. The CDR3 DNA follows: TGTGCCAGCAGCTTAAGATTCGGGACTAGCGGCGACAATGAGCAGTTCTTC. This rearrangement joins TRBV7-9 to TRBJ2-1; 11 nucleotides agree with TRBD2. The CDR3 runs to 17 residues. Germline lookup yields CDR1 SEHNR and CDR2 FQNEAQ (reference sequence). Trimming removed 2 bases from V and 5 bases from J; junction bases left unmatched: 8.

This clonotype has a handful of counts. This chain links TRBV10-3 with TRBJ2-5; D remains unclear. CDR1 is ENHRY, CDR2 SYGVKD, per germline. CDR3 length: 11 amino acids. Trimming stripped 2 bases from V and 4 bases from J, with 2 bases between. CDR3 coding DNA: TGTGCCATCAGTGAGGTAGAGACCCAGTACTTC. Protein: CAISEVETQYF.

This chain connects TRBV7-9 to TRBJ1-2; tentatively, D is TRBD1 (5 bases). This CDR3 spans 12 amino acids. Germline CDR1 reads SEHNR; CDR2 reads FQNEAQ (reference sequence). Trimming removed 5 bases from V and 8 bases from J, with 12 bases in between. In DNA, the CDR3 is TGTGCCAGCAGCATCCGGGACGGCGGCTACACCTTC. Residues: CASSIRDGGYTF.

The chain has TRBV6-5 and TRBJ2-7; 9 nucleotides line up with TRBD2. V dropped 6 bases and J dropped 0; count of bases not matched to a gene: 9. CDR1 is MNHEY, CDR2 SVGAGI, per germline. The CDR3 is 16 residues long. The CDR3 DNA is TGTGCCAGCAGACCGAGGAGCGGGAGGCCCTCCTACGAGCAGTACTTC. Residues: CASRPRSGRPSYEQYF.

V usage is TRBV7-9 and J usage is TRBJ2-7, with 7 bases identical to TRBD2. Per the germline V gene, CDR1 is SEHNR and CDR2 is FQNEAQ (reference sequence). The CDR3 runs 15 residues. The V and J ends lost 5 bases and 2 bases, in that order; junction bases with no gene match: 9. The CDR3 reads CASSPEPGRAYEQYF. The CDR3 bases are TGTGCCAGCAGCCCCGAGCCTGGGAGGGCCTACGAGCAGTACTTC.

This chain links TRBV24-1 with TRBJ2-3; D uncertain. Trimming took off 2 bases at V and 4 bases at J, with 6 bases between the two ends. Germline loops: CDR1 KGHDR, CDR2 SFDVKD. The CDR3 runs 13 residues. The CDR3 loop is CATSDSWADTQYF. The DNA for the CDR3 is TGTGCCACCAGTGATTCTTGGGCAGATACGCAGTATTTT.

The chain couples TRBV6-2 or TRBV6-3 to TRBJ1-5, with TRBD1 as a possible D gene (5 bases). Germline CDR1 and CDR2: MNHEY and SVGEGT. V lost 3 bases and J 0 bases, leaving 21 bases between the germline ends. The CDR3 totals 19 residues. The CDR3 DNA reads as TGTGCCAGCAGTTATTTGGGACTGAAGAGTGAGAATAGCAATCAGCCCCAGCATTTT. Translation: CASSYLGLKSENSNQPQHF.